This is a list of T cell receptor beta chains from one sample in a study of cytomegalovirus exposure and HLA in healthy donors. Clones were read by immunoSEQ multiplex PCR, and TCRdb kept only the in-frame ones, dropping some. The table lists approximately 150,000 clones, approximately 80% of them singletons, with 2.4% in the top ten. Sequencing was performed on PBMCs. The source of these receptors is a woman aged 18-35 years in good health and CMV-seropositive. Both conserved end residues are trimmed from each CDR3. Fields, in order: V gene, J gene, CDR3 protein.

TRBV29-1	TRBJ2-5	SGKAGRETQY
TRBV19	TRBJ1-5	ASTPGHLMNSNQPQH
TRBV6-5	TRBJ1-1	ASSSVVRDTEAF
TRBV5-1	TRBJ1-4	ASSVQAGTGNEKLF
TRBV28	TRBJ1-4	ASSLWSTGGWTNEKLF
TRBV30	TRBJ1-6	AKDRGERQNSPLH
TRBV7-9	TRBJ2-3	ASSLFVGSQSDTQY
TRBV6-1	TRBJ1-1	ASSVANTEAF
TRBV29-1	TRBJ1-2	SVSVGEGYT
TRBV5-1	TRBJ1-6	ASSFGEGTPNSPLH
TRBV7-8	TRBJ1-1	ASSKRGGLAIMNTEAF
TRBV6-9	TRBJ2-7	ASSYRCGGSGYEQY
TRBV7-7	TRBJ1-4	ASTRVSNEKLF
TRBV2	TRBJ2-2	ASSETGSTGELF
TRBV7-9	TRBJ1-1	ASSYPAGTEAF
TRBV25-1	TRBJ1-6	ASSATTGDYSPLH
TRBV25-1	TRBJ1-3	ASSEERSGNTIY
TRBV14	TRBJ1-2	ASSPLLAATYGYT
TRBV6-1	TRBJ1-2	ASGELGGYT
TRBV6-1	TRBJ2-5	ASGSRGRVETQY
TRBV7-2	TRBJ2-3	ASTALAGRSDTQY
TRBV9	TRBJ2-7	ASSRWGTSGEQY
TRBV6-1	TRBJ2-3	ASSERTSGGRILVDTQY
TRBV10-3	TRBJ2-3	AISPDSSTDTQY
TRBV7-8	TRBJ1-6	ASRTSLWDRGSPLH
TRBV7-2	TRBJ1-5	ASSTGQNSNQPQH
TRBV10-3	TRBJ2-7	AISVATSGEQY
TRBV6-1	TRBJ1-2	ASSEQGNYGYT
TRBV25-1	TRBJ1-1	ASMGGRTEAF
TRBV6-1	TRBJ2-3	ASSPQVEGADTQY
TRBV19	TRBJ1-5	ASSPQGNAGQPQH
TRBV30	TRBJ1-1	AWSVLRRENTEAF
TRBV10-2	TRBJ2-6	ASRGRVLSGANVLT
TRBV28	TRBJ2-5	ASSLWGGGAKGTQY
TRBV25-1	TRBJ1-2	ASSEGWESYGYT
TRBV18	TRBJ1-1	ASSPWTGGMNTEAF
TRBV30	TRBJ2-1	AWGAGHNEQF
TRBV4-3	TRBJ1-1	ASSPGTGGGGAEAF
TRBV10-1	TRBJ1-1	ASRTGPNTEAF
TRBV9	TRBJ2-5	ASSVGPPGRGETQY
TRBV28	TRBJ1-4	ASSSRGRGSGEKLF
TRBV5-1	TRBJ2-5	ASSLGAGQETQY
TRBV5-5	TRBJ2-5	ASSLGTGKETQY
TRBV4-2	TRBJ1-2	ASSQENSVYGYT
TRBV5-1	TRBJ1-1	ASSLVGGQGTEAF